The 8 T cell receptor beta chains listed next were all sequenced from one sample in a study of blood T cells in healthy people across ages. Primers used in a second PCR of about 6 to 11 cycles were a sample-barcoded 5' primer and a J-beta primer mix. TCRdb independently ran MiXCR on the 5' RACE reads; one entry per CDR3 protein. The table records 650,000 to 800,000 distinct CDR3 sequences, 44% of them present only once. Sample: blood. Receptors originate from a man in his 60s in good health.

The rearrangement links TRBV7-9 to TRBJ1-2, with no clear D. Germline CDR1 SEHNR, CDR2 FQNEAQ (reference sequence). The CDR3 spans 14 residues. V dropped 3 bases and J dropped 2 bases, with 10 bases sitting between them. CDR3 sequence: CASSFRQNNYGYTF. Written as DNA, the CDR3 is TGTGCCAGCAGCTTCCGCCAGAACAACTATGGCTACACCTTC.

As for this clonotype: The junction and the germline gene differ at one end; a read error may be behind it. The chain links TRBV7-9 to TRBJ2-5; D may be TRBD2 (7 bases). With the DNA end fitting TRBJ2-7 better, the J assignment may be wrong. The germline V gene has CDR1 SEHNR and CDR2 FQNEAQ (reference sequence). The CDR3 is 17 amino acids. In DNA form, the CDR3 reads TGTGTCAGCAGCCCAAGCGATGAGGGGGGGCGGAACTACGAGCAGTACTTC. It translates to CVSSPSDEGGRNYEQYF.

This clonotype has just a few counts. The chain joins TRBV7-2 to TRBJ1-5, with D possibly TRBD1 on 5 matching bases. Germline V gene sequence: CDR1 SGHTA, CDR2 FQGNSA. Trimming took off 2 bases at V and 4 bases at J, with 12 bases between the two ends. This CDR3 has 15 amino acids. The CDR3 spells CASSLFRGRNQPQHF. The DNA for the CDR3 is TGTGCCAGCAGCTTATTTCGGGGGAGGAATCAGCCCCAGCATTTT.

V gene TRBV4-3 combines with J gene TRBJ1-2; 9 nucleotides align to TRBD1. The J segment lost 4 bases and the V segment lost 3 bases, leaving 6 bases of the junction unmatched. The CDR3 runs 15 residues. Germline V CDR1 and CDR2: LGHNA, YSLEER. Here the CDR3 reads CASSHPGQGTYGYTF. The DNA of the CDR3 is TGCGCCAGCAGCCACCCGGGACAGGGAACCTATGGCTACACCTTC.

The chain employs TRBV4-1 and TRBJ1-6; D uncertain. Germline CDR1 and CDR2: MGHRA and YSYEKL. The V gene lost 2 bases and the J gene lost 5 bases, with 16 bases spanning the gap. The CDR3 has 17 residues. The DNA of the CDR3 is TGCGCCAGCAGCCAAAACTCCGGGCCAGGAGATAATTCACCCCTCCACTTT. As protein: CASSQNSGPGDNSPLHF.

V and J are TRBV20-1 and TRBJ1-2; 11 nucleotides align to TRBD1. CDR1 is DFQATT and CDR2 is SNEGSKA in the germline V gene (reference sequence). V lost 1 base to trimming and J lost 5 bases; unmatched junction nucleotides: 3. CDR3 length: 14 residues. The CDR3 is CSARGDRGNYGYTF. CDR3 sequence (DNA): TGCAGTGCTAGAGGGGACAGGGGGAATTATGGCTACACCTTC.

The sample holds a few counts of this clonotype. The chain joins TRBV7-9 to TRBJ1-2; D gene uncertain. V lost 5 bases and J 6 bases, leaving 4 bases between the germline ends. The CDR3 is made up of 10 amino acids. Per germline, CDR1 SEHNR and CDR2 FQNEAQ (reference sequence). The CDR3 spells CASSPNGYTF. The CDR3 nucleotides are TGTGCCAGCAGCCCCAATGGCTACACCTTC.

V usage is TRBV20-1 and J usage is TRBJ1-5; D is unclear. CDR1 DFQATT and CDR2 SNEGSKA come from the germline V gene (reference sequence). V lost 5 bases and J 2 bases, leaving 7 bases between the germline ends. The CDR3 is 12 residues long. The DNA of the CDR3 is TGCAGTGCTTTTAGGGGCAATCAGCCCCAGCATTTT. It yields the protein CSAFRGNQPQHF.